A single sample is the source of the 27 T cell receptor beta chains below, sequenced in a study of T cell responses to AZD1222 COVID-19 vaccine. Produced via immunoSEQ multiplex PCR; TCRdb's table is partial and in-frame only. This sample has some 150,000 clones, with 90% to 95% found just once. The source material was peripheral blood, sampled on day 0 of AZD1222 vaccination. The receptors here all came from an adult in good health.

The V gene is TRBV5-1, the J gene TRBJ1-2; tentatively, D is TRBD1 (6 bases). The ends were cut back, 0 bases at V and 2 bases at J, with 8 bases in the middle. Looked up from germline, CDR1 is SGHRS and CDR2 is YFSETQ. This CDR3 spans 14 amino acids. For the CDR3, the DNA is TGCGCCAGCAGCTTGGCTGGACAGAACTATGGCTACACCTTC. Translating gives CASSLAGQNYGYTF. The full variable domain, rest sourced from reference TRBV5-1 and TRBJ1-2, is KAGVTQTPRYLIKTRGQQVTLSCSPISGHRSVSWYQQTPGQGLQFLFEYFSETQRNKGNFPGRFSGRQFSNSRSEMNVSTLELGDSALYLCASSLAGQNYGYTFGSGTRLTVV.

The chain carries TRBV7-9 and TRBJ1-6, with TRBD1 as a possible D gene (5 bases). Germline CDR1 is SEHNR and CDR2 is FQNEAQ (reference sequence). Trimming shortened V by 7 bases and J by 9 bases, and 16 bases separated the two germline ends. There are 14 residues in the CDR3. This chain's CDR3 is CASTLGEAASPLHF. CDR3 nucleotides: TGTGCCAGCACCCTGGGGGAGGCGGCTTCACCCCTCCACTTT.

The rearrangement uses TRBV6-2 or TRBV6-3 and TRBJ2-3; 11 bases agree with TRBD2. V dropped 2 bases and J dropped 0; count of bases not matched to a gene: 4. The CDR3 covers 17 residues. CDR1 is MNHEY, CDR2 SVGEGT, per germline. The CDR3 nucleotides read TGTGCCAGCAGTTACGGTGGGACTAGCGGAAGCACAGATACGCAGTATTTT. Protein sequence: CASSYGGTSGSTDTQYF.

The CDR3 DNA is TGTGCCAGCAGCCCCGGACTAGTGCCGCAGTATTTT. It specifies CASSPGLVPQYF. The rearrangement joins TRBV7-3 to TRBJ2-3, with 7 bases aligning to TRBD2. The CDR3 covers 12 residues. The germline V gene has CDR1 SGHTA and CDR2 FQGTGA. After removal of 5 bases from V and 10 bases from J, the junction contained 6 bases not matched to a gene.

V and J are TRBV6-5 and TRBJ2-1; no definite D call. The CDR3 runs 13 residues. The V end was cut by 10 bases, the J end by 0 bases, with 10 bases between. The V gene's germline CDR1 is MNHEY and CDR2 SVGAGI. The CDR3 here is CATQLGSYNEQFF. CDR3 sequence (DNA): TGTGCCACCCAGCTGGGCTCCTACAATGAGCAGTTCTTC.

The chain joins TRBV12-5 to TRBJ1-2; no clear D gene. The germline V gene has CDR1 LGHNT and CDR2 FRNRAP. The V gene lost 3 bases and the J gene lost 0 bases, with 8 bases spanning the gap. This CDR3 contains 14 residues. The CDR3 DNA reads as TGTGCTAGTGGTTTCGGCAGGACTAACTATGGCTACACCTTC. This translates into CASGFGRTNYGYTF.

The gene calls are TRBV9 and TRBJ2-1; the match to TRBD2 covers 9 bases. CDR3 length: 16 amino acids. Germline trimming cut 2 bases from V and 2 bases from J; bases unmatched to any gene: 5. CDR1 and CDR2 (germline): SGDLS, YYNGEE. CDR3 sequence reads: CASSVARGRAYNEQFF. CDR3 DNA sequence: TGTGCCAGCAGCGTGGCCCGCGGGAGGGCCTACAATGAGCAGTTCTTC.

The rearrangement joins TRBV5-1 to TRBJ2-1; 12 bases fit TRBD1. The CDR3 is 16 amino acids. The V gene's germline CDR1 is SGHRS and CDR2 YFSETQ. Trimming removed 4 bases from V and 6 bases from J; junction bases left unmatched: 8. The CDR3 DNA is TGCGCCAGCAGCGGGACGGGACAGGGGGCTATCAATGAGCAGTTCTTC. This codes for CASSGTGQGAINEQFF.

The chain links TRBV7-2 to TRBJ1-2; D not resolved. The CDR3 has 13 amino acids. From germline, CDR1 is SGHTA and CDR2 FQGNSA. V lost 3 bases to trimming and J lost 4 bases, with 9 bases between them. CDR3 in DNA: TGTGCCAGCAGCTTGTACGGGTCCTATGGCTACACCTTC. It yields the protein CASSLYGSYGYTF.

This clone was seen only once. This chain links TRBV20-1 with TRBJ1-1; D is ambiguous. Germline V gene lookup returns CDR1 DFQATT and CDR2 SNEGSKA (reference sequence). Trimming took off 3 bases at V and 4 bases at J, with 15 bases between the two ends. The CDR3 covers 14 residues. The CDR3 spells CSASYLNILTEAFF. For the CDR3, the DNA is TGCAGTGCTAGTTATTTGAATATCCTCACTGAAGCTTTCTTT.

The chain carries TRBV12-3 or TRBV12-4 and TRBJ1-2, with 10 bases aligning to TRBD1. J was trimmed by 8 bases and V by 5 bases; bases with no gene match: 5. The CDR3 loop spans 13 amino acids. CDR3: CASSQDRGQGYTF. The CDR3 nucleotides are TGTGCCAGCAGTCAAGACAGGGGGCAAGGCTACACCTTC.

This clone was seen once. The gene calls are TRBV7-2 and TRBJ1-2, with TRBD1 as a possible D gene (6 bases). This CDR3 region has 14 residues. With 7 bases removed from V and 4 bases from J, the gap between germline ends came to 16 bases. Per germline, CDR1 SGHTA and CDR2 FQGNSA. The CDR3 sequence is CASTPSRGSYGYTF. The CDR3 DNA is TGTGCCAGCACCCCTAGTAGGGGGAGCTATGGCTACACCTTC. Together with reference TRBV7-2 and TRBJ1-2, the CDR3 gives the full variable domain: GAGVSQSPSNKVTEKGKDVELRCDPISGHTALYWYRQSLGQGLEFLIYFQGNSAPDKSGLPSDRFSAERTGGSVSTLTIQRTQQEDSAVYLCASTPSRGSYGYTFGSGTRLTVV.

This chain uses TRBV7-2 with TRBJ2-3; tentatively, D is TRBD1 (7 bases). CDR1 SGHTA and CDR2 FQGNSA come from the germline V gene. The CDR3 has 15 amino acids. V lost 2 bases, J lost 3 bases, and 12 bases lay in between. The CDR3: CASSLKAGGTDTQYF. Here the CDR3 DNA reads TGTGCCAGCAGCTTAAAGGCAGGGGGGACAGATACGCAGTATTTT.

The rearrangement joins TRBV7-3 to TRBJ1-2, with D unclear. V lost 1 base and J lost 0, with 9 bases in between. Per germline, CDR1 SGHTA and CDR2 FQGTGA. The CDR3 is 15 residues long. Here the CDR3 reads CASSLIRSANYGYTF. CDR3 sequence (DNA): TGTGCCAGCAGCTTAATCCGGTCTGCTAACTATGGCTACACCTTC.

The rearrangement joins TRBV7-2 to TRBJ1-2; D not resolved. The CDR3 runs 13 residues. V shed 4 bases and J shed 4 bases, with 10 bases lying between them. Germline CDR1 is SGHTA and CDR2 is FQGNSA. The CDR3 reads CASSSRSTYGYTF. DNA for the CDR3: TGTGCCAGCAGCTCACGGTCGACCTATGGCTACACCTTC.

The V call is TRBV7-9, the J call TRBJ2-3, with D uncertain. Germline values: CDR1 SEHNR, CDR2 FQNEAQ (reference sequence). V shed 5 bases and J shed 7 bases, with 10 bases lying between them. The CDR3 extends over 12 amino acids. The CDR3 loop reads CASSPPRYTQYF. The CDR3 DNA reads as TGTGCCAGCAGCCCCCCAAGGTATACGCAGTATTTT. Using reference TRBV7-9 and TRBJ2-3 for the parts outside the CDR3, the full variable domain is DTGVSQNPRHKITKRGQNVTFRCDPISEHNRLYWYRQTLGQGPEFLTYFQNEAQLEKSRLLSDRFSAERPKGSFSTLEIQRTEQGDSAMYLCASSPPRYTQYFGPGTRLTVL.

The gene calls are TRBV2 and TRBJ1-1; D may be TRBD1 (6 bases). The CDR3 has 14 residues. Per germline, CDR1 SNHLY and CDR2 FYNNEI. Trimming took off 4 bases at V and 1 base at J, with 10 bases between the two ends. Here the CDR3 reads CASSVGAGNTEAFF. The CDR3 DNA sequence: TGTGCCAGCAGTGTGGGGGCGGGGAACACTGAAGCTTTCTTT.

This chain links TRBV7-8 with TRBJ1-3; D uncertain. This CDR3 comprises 16 residues. V was trimmed by 5 bases and J by 0 bases, leaving 14 bases between them. Germline V CDR1 and CDR2: SGHVS, FQNEAQ. The CDR3 spells CASSLGGGSSGNTIYF. CDR3 bases: TGTGCCAGCAGCCTAGGAGGCGGGAGCTCTGGAAACACCATATATTTT.

The chain combines TRBV6-2 or TRBV6-3 with TRBJ1-1; the D gene is possibly TRBD1 (6 bases). CDR1 and CDR2 (germline): MNHEY, SVGEGT. This CDR3 region has 15 residues. V was clipped by 6 bases and J by 6 bases, with 20 bases between them. The chain's CDR3 is CASSPPTGRGSEAFF. The CDR3 DNA reads TGTGCCAGCAGCCCCCCAACAGGGAGAGGTTCTGAAGCTTTCTTT.

This clone has a handful of counts. The chain has TRBV3-1 (or the pseudogene TRBV3-2) and TRBJ1-4; no reliable D call. With 0 bases removed from V and 4 bases from J, the gap between germline ends came to 9 bases. The CDR3 totals 15 residues. Looked up from germline, CDR1 is LGHDT and CDR2 is YNNKEL (reference sequence). CDR3 DNA sequence: TGTGCCAGCAGCCAAGATTGGACTTATAATGAAAAACTGTTTTTT. Encoded protein: CASSQDWTYNEKLFF.

This clone was seen just once. V is TRBV5-1 and J is TRBJ1-1; D call uncertain. CDR3 length: 15 amino acids. V shed 1 base and J shed 1 base, with 11 bases lying between them. The germline CDR1 and CDR2 sequences are SGHRS and YFSETQ. The CDR3, as DNA: TGCGCCAGCAGCTTGCTAGGGAATCAGAACACTGAAGCTTTCTTT. Encoded protein: CASSLLGNQNTEAFF.

J is TRBJ1-1 and V is TRBV7-2, with D perhaps TRBD1 (5 bases). There are 15 residues in the CDR3. In germline, CDR1 is SGHTA, CDR2 FQGNSA. Trimming took 1 base from V and 7 from J, leaving 16 bases between them. Here the CDR3 DNA reads TGTGCCAGCAGCTTAGTGGGAAGAGGGGTTGGTGAAGCTTTCTTT. Translation gives CASSLVGRGVGEAFF.

This chain joins TRBV24-1 and TRBJ2-1, with D perhaps TRBD2 (6 bases). The germline CDR1 and CDR2 sequences are KGHDR and SFDVKD. The CDR3 is 14 amino acids. V lost 4 bases, J lost 2 bases, and 8 bases lay in between. CDR3 coding DNA: TGTGCCACCAGTGAGACGGGGGCCTACAATGAGCAGTTCTTC. Its protein is CATSETGAYNEQFF.

The chain employs TRBV19 and TRBJ1-4; D is undetermined. The V and J ends lost 5 bases and 3 bases respectively, with 10 bases between them. This CDR3 is built from 14 residues. Germline lookup yields CDR1 LNHDA and CDR2 SQIVND (reference sequence). The CDR3 loop is CASSHREANEKLFF. The CDR3 coding sequence is TGTGCCAGTAGTCACCGGGAAGCTAATGAAAAACTGTTTTTT.

In its sample, this clone was seen once. The V and J genes are TRBV6-2 or TRBV6-3 and TRBJ1-1; D remains unclear. Trimming removed 6 bases from V and 7 bases from J, with 9 bases in between. Germline CDR1 is MNHEY and CDR2 is SVGEGT. The CDR3 runs to 11 residues. The CDR3 coding sequence is TGTGCCAGCAGCCTTGGTTTTGAAGCTTTCTTT. Translated: CASSLGFEAFF.

The chain couples TRBV7-9 to TRBJ2-7, with no clear D. V was shortened by 0 bases and J by 4 bases, with 13 bases between the two germline ends. This CDR3 has 15 residues. Germline V lookup: CDR1 SEHNR, CDR2 FQNEAQ (reference sequence). In nucleotides, the CDR3 is TGTGCCAGCAGCTTAGCCCTACCCCAGGAGTACGAGCAGTACTTC. Encoded protein: CASSLALPQEYEQYF.

This clone was counted a single time. V is TRBV7-2 and J is TRBJ2-1; 7 bases line up with TRBD2. This CDR3 has 15 amino acids. Germline V gene sequence: CDR1 SGHTA, CDR2 FQGNSA. The J segment lost 5 bases and the V segment lost 5 bases, leaving 9 bases of the junction unmatched. The CDR3 loop reads CASSNRLAGHNEQFF. CDR3 in DNA: TGTGCCAGCAGCAATCGACTAGCAGGCCACAATGAGCAGTTCTTC.